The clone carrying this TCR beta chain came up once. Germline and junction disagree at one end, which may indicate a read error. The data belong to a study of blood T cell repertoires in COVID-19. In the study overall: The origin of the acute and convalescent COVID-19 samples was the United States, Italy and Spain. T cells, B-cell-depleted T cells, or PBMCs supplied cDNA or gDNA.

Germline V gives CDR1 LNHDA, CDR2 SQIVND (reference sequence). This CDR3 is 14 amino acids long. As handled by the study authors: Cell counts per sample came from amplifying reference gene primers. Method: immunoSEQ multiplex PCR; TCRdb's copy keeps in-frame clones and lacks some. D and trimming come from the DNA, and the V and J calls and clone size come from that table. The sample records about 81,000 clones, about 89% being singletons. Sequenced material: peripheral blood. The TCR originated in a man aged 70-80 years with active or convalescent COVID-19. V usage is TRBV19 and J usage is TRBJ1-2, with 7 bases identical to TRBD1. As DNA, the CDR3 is TGTGCCAGTAGAATAGGAGGGGGCGTTCATGGCTACACCTTC. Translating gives CASRIGGGVHGYTF.